The next 30 T cell receptor beta chains were all read from a single sample in a study of shared clonotypes between healthy human individuals. The method was immunoSEQ multiplex PCR; TCRdb's version includes in-frame clones alone and lacks a portion of them. The table shows approximately 240,000 clones, with 65% occurring only once. The sequenced sample was memory CD4+ T cells sorted from blood. Specified subset: CD45RA-negative fraction. The receptor set was obtained from a man aged 25 to 40 in good health.

The genes are TRBV5-1 and TRBJ1-5; no clear D. Germline values: CDR1 SGHRS, CDR2 YFSETQ. The CDR3 covers 15 residues. V dropped 4 bases and J dropped 0 bases, with 11 bases sitting between them. CDR3 amino acids: CASSVDNYSNQPQHF. CDR3 sequence (DNA): TGCGCCAGCAGCGTAGACAACTATAGCAATCAGCCCCAGCATTTT.

The CDR3 loop reads CASSMGQGTQPQHF. DNA of the CDR3: TGTGCCAGCAGCATGGGACAGGGAACTCAGCCCCAGCATTTT. The V and J genes are TRBV5-6 and TRBJ1-5; 9 bases are a match to TRBD1. V trimming: 4 bases; J trimming: 6 bases; junction bases outside the gene matches: 5. Germline V gene sequence: CDR1 SGHDT, CDR2 YYEEEE. The CDR3 consists of 14 residues.

This clone showed up just a few times. The chain has TRBV2 and TRBJ2-7, with a weak D call TRBD1 (6 bases). Germline V gives CDR1 SNHLY, CDR2 FYNNEI. Between the trimmed V and J ends, which lost 6 bases and 3 bases, there was a span of 9 bases. The CDR3 has 12 residues. In DNA form, the CDR3 reads TGTGCCAGCAGGGCACAGGGCTACGAGCAGTACTTC. Translation gives CASRAQGYEQYF.

V is TRBV4-1 and J is TRBJ2-7; the D gene is possibly TRBD1 (5 bases). The CDR3 totals 15 residues. CDR1 is MGHRA, CDR2 YSYEKL, per germline. Trimming stripped 0 bases from V and 2 bases from J, with 11 bases between. CDR3 in amino acids: CASSQERTSTYEQYF. The CDR3 bases are TGCGCCAGCAGCCAAGAAAGGACATCCACCTACGAGCAGTACTTC.

The V and J genes are TRBV7-2 and TRBJ1-4; D is unresolved. Germline loops: CDR1 SGHTA, CDR2 FQGNSA. The V and J ends lost 3 bases and 0 bases respectively, with 5 bases between them. This CDR3 has 14 amino acids. CDR3 DNA sequence: TGTGCCAGCAGCTTTGTTGCAACTAATGAAAAACTGTTTTTT. This sequence encodes CASSFVATNEKLFF.

The rearrangement uses TRBV9 and TRBJ2-3; 10 bases fit TRBD2. The CDR3 extends over 16 amino acids. Germline lookup yields CDR1 SGDLS and CDR2 YYNGEE. V gave up 3 bases and J gave up 5 bases; unmatched junction bases: 9. CDR3 nucleotides: TGTGCCAGCAGCGCCGGAGCGGGGGGGCGGGTAGATACGCAGTATTTT. Amino acids: CASSAGAGGRVDTQYF.

The genes are TRBV5-6 and TRBJ1-1; D call uncertain. The CDR3 sequence is 14 residues long. With 2 bases removed from V and 1 base from J, the gap between germline ends came to 9 bases. Germline values: CDR1 SGHDT, CDR2 YYEEEE. The chain's CDR3 is CASSFYTANTEAFF. DNA of the CDR3: TGTGCCAGCAGCTTTTATACAGCGAACACTGAAGCTTTCTTT.

V is TRBV18 and J is TRBJ1-4, with D possibly matching TRBD1 (5 bases). The CDR3 loop spans 16 amino acids. Trimming cost V 3 bases and J 5 bases, with 16 bases left between them. Germline V gives CDR1 KGHSH, CDR2 LQKENI. The DNA for the CDR3 is TGTGCCAGCTCACCGATAGCCGGACACATAAATGAAAAACTGTTTTTT. This sequence encodes CASSPIAGHINEKLFF.

This clone was counted once. This chain links TRBV7-2 with TRBJ2-3; 9 bases fit TRBD1. After removal of 3 bases from V and 6 bases from J, the junction contained 10 bases not matched to a gene. Germline CDR1 reads SGHTA; CDR2 reads FQGNSA. CDR3 size: 16 residues. The CDR3 nucleotides are TGTGCCAGCAGCTTCCGACAGGGGGGCCTTAAGGATACGCAGTATTTT. Translated, it gives CASSFRQGGLKDTQYF.

The rearrangement joins TRBV12-5 to TRBJ2-1, with TRBD1 matching over 9 bases. Germline trimming cut 0 bases from V and 0 bases from J; bases unmatched to any gene: 24. Germline V gene data show CDR1 as LGHNT and CDR2 as FRNRAP. There are 24 residues in the CDR3. The CDR3 nucleotides are TGTGCTAGTGGTTTGGTGCCTTCGCCATTGCCCGGGACAGGGAGAGTGGGCTCCTACAATGAGCAGTTCTTC. The encoded protein is CASGLVPSPLPGTGRVGSYNEQFF.

The chain links TRBV10-3 to TRBJ2-7; weak D call: TRBD2 (6 bases). The V gene lost 6 bases and the J gene lost 0 bases, with 12 bases spanning the gap. This CDR3 is 14 amino acids long. Germline V lookup: CDR1 ENHRY, CDR2 SYGVKD. The chain's CDR3 is CAIRLGGSSYEQYF. The CDR3 nucleotides read TGTGCCATCAGGCTGGGGGGAAGCTCCTACGAGCAGTACTTC.

The chain employs TRBV7-2 and TRBJ2-6, with 8 positions matching TRBD1. The CDR3 has 19 residues. J gave up 9 bases and V 1 base, and 17 bases lay outside the gene matches. Germline V gene sequence: CDR1 SGHTA, CDR2 FQGNSA. In DNA, the CDR3 is TGTGCCAGCAGCTTAGAGCTGGCCCGGCGGGGACAGGAGGGCAACGTCCTGACTTTC. It yields the protein CASSLELARRGQEGNVLTF.

The V call is TRBV5-1, the J call TRBJ2-1; 12 bases match TRBD2. Germline loops: CDR1 SGHRS, CDR2 YFSETQ. With 3 bases clipped from V and 6 bases from J, the junction kept 4 bases outside the gene matches. CDR3 length: 15 amino acids. The CDR3 DNA reads TGCGCCAGCAGCTACGGACTAGCGGGACCCAATGAGCAGTTCTTC. Amino acid sequence: CASSYGLAGPNEQFF.

The rearrangement uses TRBV4-1 and TRBJ1-1, with a possible D match to TRBD1 (5 bases). Germline V gene sequence: CDR1 MGHRA, CDR2 YSYEKL. The CDR3 covers 14 residues. V lost 1 base to trimming and J lost 9 bases, with 15 bases between them. CDR3 residues: CASSQVHGGTKAFF. The CDR3 DNA reads TGCGCCAGCAGCCAAGTTCACGGGGGGACTAAAGCTTTCTTT.

The V call is TRBV5-1, the J call TRBJ2-7; 7 nucleotides agree with TRBD1. The V gene end was trimmed by 6 bases and the J gene end by 2 bases; junction bases not matched to a gene: 5. The CDR3 is 13 amino acids. CDR1 is SGHRS, CDR2 YFSETQ, per germline. In DNA, the CDR3 is TGCGCCAGCACCGGGACAGAAGCCTACGAGCAGTACTTC. Amino acid sequence: CASTGTEAYEQYF.

The genes are TRBV29-1 and TRBJ2-1, with a weak D call TRBD2 (6 bases). The germline V and J ends were trimmed by 3 bases and 0 bases, with 9 bases remaining between them. Germline V gene sequence: CDR1 SQVTM, CDR2 ANQGSEA. The CDR3 runs 14 residues. This CDR3 reads CSVEGGISYNEQFF. The CDR3 DNA reads as TGCAGCGTTGAGGGCGGGATCTCCTACAATGAGCAGTTCTTC.

The chain recombines TRBV18 with TRBJ2-5; 7 nucleotides align to TRBD1. The V gene end was trimmed by 3 bases and the J gene end by 5 bases; junction bases not matched to a gene: 6. The CDR3 extends over 14 amino acids. CDR1 and CDR2 from the germline V gene are KGHSH and LQKENI. CDR3 DNA sequence: TGTGCCAGCTCACCTGAGACAGGGTCGGAGACCCAGTACTTC. Protein sequence: CASSPETGSETQYF.

CDR3: CASSGIVRLQSRANVLTF. CDR3 DNA sequence: TGTGCCAGCAGCGGTATCGTACGCTTACAAAGTCGGGCCAACGTCCTGACTTTC. J is TRBJ2-6 and V is TRBV7-3; D unclear. Trimming took off 5 bases at V and 5 bases at J, with 22 bases between the two ends. The germline V gene encodes CDR1 SGHTA and CDR2 FQGTGA. The CDR3 is made up of 18 amino acids.

The rearrangement joins TRBV11-2 to TRBJ2-3, with 8 bases matching TRBD2. The CDR3 is 14 amino acids. Germline V lookup: CDR1 SGHAT, CDR2 FQNNGV. V was clipped by 3 bases and J by 7 bases; unmatched bases: 6. Here the CDR3 reads CASSFPAGVNTQYF. The CDR3 DNA reads TGTGCCAGCAGCTTCCCAGCGGGAGTGAATACGCAGTATTTT.

This clone was counted a single time. This chain joins TRBV10-1 and TRBJ2-7; 8 bases are a match to TRBD1. The CDR3 sequence is 13 residues long. The V gene's germline CDR1 is WNHNN and CDR2 SYGVQD (reference sequence). V was clipped by 5 bases and J by 3 bases; unmatched bases: 3. This CDR3 is CASSPTGGYEQYF. DNA of the CDR3: TGCGCCAGCAGTCCCACAGGGGGCTACGAGCAGTACTTC.

The rearrangement joins TRBV18 to TRBJ2-5; possible D gene TRBD2, 6 bases. The CDR3 sequence is 15 residues long. Germline CDR1 reads KGHSH; CDR2 reads LQKENI. Trimming stripped 6 bases from V and 3 bases from J, with 17 bases between. CDR3 protein: CASSPRRGTKETQYF. The DNA of the CDR3 is TGTGCCAGCTCCCCCCGACGGGGGACGAAAGAGACCCAGTACTTC. The variable domain in full, with the rest retrieved from reference TRBV18 and TRBJ2-5, is NAGVMQNPRHLVRRRGQEARLRCSPMKGHSHVYWYRQLPEEGLKFMVYLQKENIIDESGMPKERFSAEFPKEGPSILRIQQVVRGDSAAYFCASSPRRGTKETQYFGPGTRLLVL.

This clone was detected a few times. The rearrangement uses TRBV5-4 and TRBJ1-1; 10 bases map to TRBD1. V shed 3 bases and J 4 bases; nucleotides not matched to a gene: 6. The CDR3 sequence is 15 residues long. The germline V gene encodes CDR1 SGHNT and CDR2 YYREEE (reference sequence). The CDR3 loop is CASSSPGQGTTEAFF. The DNA of the CDR3 is TGTGCCAGCAGCTCTCCGGGACAGGGGACCACTGAAGCTTTCTTT.

The chain recombines TRBV7-3 with TRBJ2-1, with D perhaps matching TRBD2 (6 bases). V lost 5 bases and J 10 bases, leaving 12 bases between the germline ends. Germline assignment: CDR1 SGHTA and CDR2 FQGTGA. CDR3 length: 12 residues. In nucleotides, the CDR3 is TGTGCCAGCAGCCCGGGAGAGCGGGAGCAGTTCTTC. Amino acids: CASSPGEREQFF.

Only a few counts were recorded for this clone. The chain carries TRBV18 and TRBJ1-1; no clear D. V was shortened by 3 bases and J by 8 bases, with 16 bases between the two germline ends. Per germline, CDR1 KGHSH and CDR2 LQKENI. The CDR3 is 14 amino acids. CDR3 sequence reads: CASSPGPKVAEAFF. The CDR3 nucleotides read TGTGCCAGCTCACCTGGGCCCAAGGTCGCCGAAGCTTTCTTT.

Here the CDR3 DNA reads TGTGCCAGCAGTGACAGACGACCGGGGGATCAGCCCCAGCATTTT. Translating it yields CASSDRRPGDQPQHF. This chain connects TRBV6-1 to TRBJ1-5; D may be TRBD1 (5 bases). Per the germline V gene, CDR1 is MNHNS and CDR2 is SASEGT. V shed 3 bases and J shed 5 bases, with 14 bases lying between them. There are 15 residues in the CDR3.

The V and J genes are TRBV5-6 and TRBJ1-4; D gene ambiguous. Trimming pared 0 bases from V and 0 bases from J, leaving 9 bases between. The V gene's germline CDR1 is SGHDT and CDR2 YYEEEE. The length of the CDR3 is 16 residues. As DNA, the CDR3 is TGTGCCAGCAGCTTGGATGCGGCTGCAACTAATGAAAAACTGTTTTTT. Protein sequence: CASSLDAAATNEKLFF.

This rearrangement joins TRBV11-2 to TRBJ2-7; no clear D. V was cut by 1 base and J by 5 bases, with 12 bases left in between. The germline CDR1 and CDR2 sequences are SGHAT and FQNNGV. This CDR3 has 14 residues. CDR3 loop: CASSLVGLGNEQYF. The DNA of the CDR3 is TGTGCCAGCAGCTTAGTGGGTCTGGGGAACGAGCAGTACTTC.

This clone was recorded a few times. The chain is built from TRBV2 and TRBJ1-4; D remains ambiguous. Trimming removed 8 bases from V and 3 bases from J, with 10 bases in between. The length of the CDR3 is 13 residues. Germline V lookup: CDR1 SNHLY, CDR2 FYNNEI. CDR3 bases: TGTGCCAGCCGGAGAAGCCCTAATGAAAAACTGTTTTTT. It codes for CASRRSPNEKLFF.

The chain is built from TRBV5-1 and TRBJ2-2; D not resolved. From germline, CDR1 is SGHRS and CDR2 YFSETQ. The V gene lost 4 bases and the J gene lost 7 bases, with 14 bases spanning the gap. The CDR3 has 14 residues. CDR3 sequence reads: CASSPAINNGELFF. CDR3 coding DNA: TGCGCCAGCAGCCCCGCGATAAATAACGGGGAGCTGTTTTTT.

The rearrangement uses TRBV5-8 and TRBJ2-3; D is perhaps TRBD2 (6 bases). There are 14 residues in the CDR3. CDR1 and CDR2 from the germline V gene are SGHTS and YDEGEE. Trimming left V 0 bases short and J 2 bases short, with 7 bases between. CDR3 DNA sequence: TGTGCCAGCAGCTTGGGGGGGGACACAGATACGCAGTATTTT. Its translation: CASSLGGDTDTQYF.